The rows below give T cell receptor beta chains drawn from one sample of a study of T cell changes during pregnancy in multiple sclerosis. Some clones are missing from TCRdb's copy, which holds only in-frame ones; the method was immunoSEQ multiplex PCR. The top ten clones hold approximately 6.3% of a sample with roughly 44,000 clones, roughly 91% of them seen once. This material consisted of CD8+ T cells from peripheral blood mononuclear cells, taken after pregnancy. Receptors originate from a female donor in good health, enrolled as a control in a pregnancy study. The CDR3 runs from the conserved cysteine through the conserved F or W. D genes are given only for firm matches. Some rows have no size entry. The others give once, few or many, or a class for an expanded clone.

clone_size	d_call	v_call	cdr3_length	j_call	cdr3_aa	cdr3_nt
-	TRBD2	TRBV7-9	16	TRBJ2-1	CASSSTGRGGGNEQFF	TGTGCCAGCAGCTCGACAGGGCGGGGGGGCGGCAATGAGCAGTTCTTC
-	-	TRBV6-5	15	TRBJ2-5	CASSYHPGLQETQYF	TGTGCCAGCAGTTACCATCCGGGACTTCAAGAGACCCAGTACTTC
-	TRBD1	TRBV6-4	16	TRBJ2-2	CASSDSSGTATGELFF	TGTGCCAGCAGTGACTCGTCCGGGACAGCTACCGGGGAGCTGTTTTTT
-	-	TRBV9	15	TRBJ2-5	CASSVDGGVQETQYF	TGTGCCAGCAGCGTAGACGGGGGTGTTCAAGAGACCCAGTACTTC
-	TRBD1	TRBV28	15	TRBJ1-2	CASSFGHRGGNGYTF	TGTGCCAGCAGTTTCGGCCACAGGGGAGGCAATGGCTACACCTTC
-	-	TRBV11-2	13	TRBJ1-1	CASSPSVDTEAFF	TGTGCCAGCAGCCCCTCGGTCGACACTGAAGCTTTCTTT
-	TRBD1	TRBV7-2	15	TRBJ1-2	CASSRGQGASYGYTF	TGTGCCAGCAGCCGAGGACAGGGGGCAAGCTATGGCTACACCTTC
-	-	TRBV7-8	14	TRBJ2-2	CASSLGQGPGELFF	TGTGCCAGCAGCTTAGGGCAGGGCCCCGGGGAGCTGTTTTTT
-	-	TRBV14	13	TRBJ1-2	CASSFRQADGYTF	TGTGCCAGCAGTTTCCGACAGGCGGATGGCTACACCTTC
once	TRBD1	TRBV19	14	TRBJ1-6	CASSSGTVDSPLHF	TGTGCCAGTAGTTCCGGGACAGTAGATTCACCCCTCCACTTT
-	-	TRBV6-5	14	TRBJ1-1	CASSEGGANTEAFF	TGTGCCAGCTCCGAAGGGGGGGCCAACACTGAAGCTTTCTTT
-	TRBD1	TRBV6-1	15	TRBJ1-1	CASSVAQGVGTEAFF	TGTGCCAGCAGTGTAGCCCAGGGGGTTGGCACTGAAGCTTTCTTT
-	TRBD1	TRBV6-6	14	TRBJ1-1	CASSDRGRMTGAFF	TGTGCCAGCTCGGACAGGGGGCGCATGACTGGGGCTTTCTTT
once	-	TRBV6-6	13	TRBJ2-1	CASSPHPSNEQFF	TGTGCCAGCAGCCCCCATCCGAGCAATGAGCAGTTCTTC
-	TRBD2	TRBV4-3	19	TRBJ2-3	CASSQENSGGLVGGDTQYF	TGCGCCAGCAGCCAAGAAAACAGCGGGGGGCTTGTTGGGGGAGATACGCAGTATTTT
-	-	TRBV19	14	TRBJ1-5	CASSSDRNNQPQHF	TGTGCCAGTAGTTCCGACAGAAACAATCAGCCCCAGCATTTT
-	-	TRBV4-1	11	TRBJ2-7	CASSAEDEQYF	TGCGCCAGCAGCGCTGAGGACGAGCAGTACTTC
-	-	TRBV7-9	14	TRBJ2-5	CASSLARLKETQYF	TGTGCCAGCAGCTTAGCGCGGCTCAAGGAGACCCAGTACTTC
once	-	TRBV2	12	TRBJ1-1	CASISGGTEAFF	TGTGCCAGCATCTCTGGGGGGACTGAAGCTTTCTTT
-	-	TRBV4-3	15	TRBJ2-5	CASSPRAGGQETQYF	TGCGCCAGCAGCCCCCGGGCAGGGGGGCAAGAGACCCAGTACTTC
-	-	TRBV10-3	14	TRBJ2-1	CAIRLYEGDSEQFF	TGTGCCATCAGACTGTATGAAGGGGATTCTGAGCAGTTCTTC
-	TRBD1	TRBV19	15	TRBJ2-1	CASSHRDRGLGEQFF	TGTGCCAGTAGTCACCGGGACAGGGGGTTGGGTGAGCAGTTCTTC
-	-	TRBV15	16	TRBJ2-3	CATSSALAFPPNTQYF	TGTGCCACCAGCAGCGCTCTAGCGTTTCCGCCCAATACGCAGTATTTT
-	TRBD2	TRBV27	15	TRBJ2-1	CASTGNSGAYNEQFF	TGTGCCAGCACGGGCAATAGCGGGGCATACAATGAGCAGTTCTTC
many	TRBD2	TRBV7-7	15	TRBJ2-5	CASSLGPSGQETQYF	TGTGCTAGCAGCTTAGGTCCTAGCGGCCAAGAGACCCAGTACTTC
-	-	TRBV19	15	TRBJ2-5	CASKNPYGSKETQYF	TGTGCCAGTAAAAACCCCTACGGGTCAAAAGAGACCCAGTACTTC
-	TRBD2	TRBV6-5	15	TRBJ2-5	CASSYSRGLAETQYF	TGTGCCAGCAGTTACTCAAGGGGACTAGCGGAGACCCAGTACTTC
-	TRBD2	TRBV29-1	14	TRBJ2-1	CSVAGTTVAYEQFF	TGCAGCGTCGCCGGGACTACCGTGGCATATGAGCAGTTCTTC
-	-	TRBV4-1	14	TRBJ1-5	CASSQGNGNQPQHF	TGCGCCAGCAGCCAAGGTAACGGTAATCAGCCCCAGCATTTT
-	-	TRBV7-9	13	TRBJ2-3	CASSLADTPGGYF	TGTGCCAGCAGCTTAGCGGACACCCCGGGTGGATATTTT
-	-	TRBV4-3	11	TRBJ2-1	CASSSSDEQFF	TGCGCCAGCAGCTCTAGCGATGAGCAGTTCTTC
-	-	TRBV4-3	15	TRBJ1-4	CASRVSRGLNEKLFF	TGCGCCAGCAGAGTTTCGAGAGGACTTAATGAAAAACTGTTTTTT
-	-	TRBV2	12	TRBJ2-2	CASSRVSGELFF	TGTGCCAGCAGCCGTGTTTCCGGGGAGCTGTTTTTT
-	-	TRBV5-6	14	TRBJ1-2	CASSSRDIPYGYTF	TGTGCCAGCAGCTCCCGGGACATACCATATGGCTACACCTTC
-	-	TRBV4-3	16	TRBJ1-1	CASSQSGSWMNTEAFF	TGCGCCAGCAGCCAGAGTGGGAGTTGGATGAACACTGAAGCTTTCTTT
-	-	TRBV7-9	13	TRBJ2-5	CASSSGVQETQYF	TGTGCCAGCAGCTCCGGGGTCCAAGAGACCCAGTACTTC
-	TRBD1	TRBV6-5	14	TRBJ1-2	CASSPHRGNYGYTF	TGTGCCAGCAGTCCCCACAGGGGGAACTATGGCTACACCTTC
-	TRBD2	TRBV7-6	16	TRBJ2-1	CASSYTSGGFYNEQFF	TGTGCCAGCAGCTATACTAGCGGGGGATTTTACAATGAGCAGTTCTTC
-	-	TRBV28	16	TRBJ1-2	CASSPIQGFANYGYTF	TGTGCCAGCAGTCCGATACAGGGTTTTGCTAACTATGGCTACACCTTC
-	TRBD1	TRBV19	20	TRBJ1-2	CASSIDFNLGTATVSYGYTF	TGTGCCAGTAGTATAGATTTTAATCTCGGGACAGCAACGGTTAGCTATGGCTACACCTTC
-	TRBD1	TRBV27	15	TRBJ1-1	CASSLSVTGLTEAFF	TGTGCCAGCAGTTTATCTGTGACAGGGCTAACTGAAGCTTTCTTT
-	TRBD1	TRBV14	16	TRBJ1-3	CASSQAKTGAGNTIYF	TGTGCCAGCAGCCAAGCAAAGACAGGGGCTGGAAACACCATATATTTT